In its sample, the clone carrying this TCR beta chain was seen a few times. The antigen remains unidentified. This CDR3 region has 15 residues. Per germline, CDR1 LGHDT and CDR2 YNNKEL (reference sequence). Trimming took off 0 bases at V and 2 bases at J, with 8 bases between the two ends. Both iRepertoire HTBI primers and Arm-PCR of CDR3 regions were used to build the TCR beta libraries. A single record per CDR3 protein comes from TCRdb applying MiXCR to the multiplex PCR reads. Of almost 350,000 distinct CDR3 sequences in the sample, around a fifth were seen once. Time point in this sample: persistent/refractory GD, antithyroid drugs over 5 years with positive TRAb. RNA from PBMCs was the source of the TCR library. This entry comes from a study of regulatory T cells in long-lasting Graves disease. Study-level points and caveats: Not thyroid tissue but only peripheral blood was studied. There was favoring of TRBV28, TRBJ1-2 and TRBJ2-5 in persistent disease.

The gene calls are TRBV3-1 and TRBJ1-5; the D gene is possibly TRBD1 (5 bases). Sample: peripheral blood mononuclear cells (PBMCs), taken when the disease was refractory, from a patient treated with antithyroid drugs. The sequence came from a female donor with Graves disease. In DNA, the CDR3 is TGTGCCAGCAGCCAAGACAGGGTAGGCAATCAGCCCCAGCATTTT. Protein product: CASSQDRVGNQPQHF.